The rows below give T cell receptor beta chains drawn from one sample of a study of beta chain features in type 1 diabetes. Data came from immunoSEQ multiplex PCR; TCRdb stores just in-frame clones and leaves some out. The sample lists 500,000 to 800,000 clones, around 11% occurring once. Sequencing used naive CD4+ T cells from blood. These receptor sequences come from a young man with type 1 diabetes. The CDR3 runs from the conserved cysteine through the conserved F or W. D genes are given only for firm matches. Expanded clones get a size class; other rows say once, few or many, or leave the size out.

>few|TRBV13|.|TRBJ2-2
TGTGCCAGCAGCCCTCCGGTCCTGACCGGGGAGCTGTTTTTT
CASSPPVLTGELFF
>few|TRBV7-2|.|TRBJ2-1
TGTGCCAGCAGCTCACCGAACCGTGGGGATGAGCAGTTCTTC
CASSSPNRGDEQFF
>few|TRBV7-9|TRBD1|TRBJ1-4
TGTGCCAGCAGCTTGGGGACAGCAATGAATAAGCCGTTTTTT
CASSLGTAMNKPFF
>few|TRBV14|.|TRBJ1-6
TGTGCCAGCAGCCAAGTGAACAGGCTGAATTCACCCCTCCACTTT
CASSQVNRLNSPLHF
>few|TRBV29-1|.|TRBJ1-1
TGCAGCAACGAAGGAGGGGGCACTGAAGCTTTCTTT
CSNEGGGTEAFF
>few|TRBV4-2|.|TRBJ2-1
TGTGCCAGCAGCCAAGATTACCCGAGCTCCTACAATGAGCAGTTCTTC
CASSQDYPSSYNEQFF
>.|TRBV9|TRBD2|TRBJ2-1
TGTGCCAGCAGCGTAGTTGCTACTAGCGGGGGGTATGAGCAGTTCTTC
CASSVVATSGGYEQFF
>few|TRBV14|.|TRBJ1-2
TGTGCCAGCAGCCGTCTGGAGCTACCATCTAACTATGGCTACACCTTC
CASSRLELPSNYGYTF
>.|TRBV18|.|TRBJ2-1
TGTGCCAGCTCACCACCAGGGGCTGGGGAGCAGTTCTTC
CASSPPGAGEQFF
>few|TRBV4-2|TRBD2|TRBJ2-3
TGTGCCAGCAGCCAAGAAACTAGCGGGCATGGCACAGATACGCAGTATTTT
CASSQETSGHGTDTQYF
>.|TRBV18|.|TRBJ2-5
TGTGCCAGCTCACCTTCCCAAGAGACCCAGTACTTC
CASSPSQETQYF
>.|TRBV6-5|.|TRBJ2-7
TGTGCCAGCAGCTATGGCCAGGGACCTTACGAGCAGTACTTC
CASSYGQGPYEQYF
>.|TRBV18|.|TRBJ2-7
TGTGCCAGCTCACCACCGTCGGCCAGGGATTCCGAGCAGTACTTC
CASSPPSARDSEQYF
>.|TRBV4-3|TRBD1|TRBJ1-1
TGCGCCAGCAGCCAAGAGCGGACAGGGTACACTGAAGCTTTCTTT
CASSQERTGYTEAFF
>.|TRBV27|TRBD1|TRBJ2-6
TGTGCCAGCAGTCAGCCGGGACAGGGGGCTTCTGGGGCCAACGTCCTGACTTTC
CASSQPGQGASGANVLTF
>few|TRBV25-1|.|TRBJ2-5
TGTGCCAGCAGTGAATGGGTAGGGATTAAGGAGACCCAGTACTTC
CASSEWVGIKETQYF
>.|TRBV28|.|TRBJ2-1
TGTGCCAGCAGTCTCCCTAGCTACAATGAGCAGTTCTTC
CASSLPSYNEQFF
>few|TRBV11-2|TRBD1|TRBJ1-2
TGTGCCAGCAGCCAGGGACAGCCAGCTAACTATGGCTACACCTTC
CASSQGQPANYGYTF
>.|TRBV2|.|TRBJ2-3
TGTGCCAGCAACCTAGGGGGGACTCCAGATACGCAGTATTTT
CASNLGGTPDTQYF
>few|TRBV30|.|TRBJ1-5
TGTGCCTGGACTCCCGCGGGGGGTCAGCCCCAGCATTTT
CAWTPAGGQPQHF
>few|TRBV7-8|.|TRBJ2-3
TGTGCCAGCAGCCCAGGGGAGGGACTTTCACGAGGAGATACGCAGTATTTT
CASSPGEGLSRGDTQYF
>few|TRBV7-6|TRBD1|TRBJ2-6
TGTGCCAGCAGCCCTCGGACAGGGACCGGGGCCAACGTCCTGACTTTC
CASSPRTGTGANVLTF
>few|TRBV7-8|.|TRBJ2-5
TGTGCCAGCAGCTTAGAGATAGAGGTCCCGCCATACTTC
CASSLEIEVPPYF
>few|TRBV28|.|TRBJ1-5
TGTGCCAGCAGAGGGGTTAGCAATCAGCCCCAGCATTTT
CASRGVSNQPQHF